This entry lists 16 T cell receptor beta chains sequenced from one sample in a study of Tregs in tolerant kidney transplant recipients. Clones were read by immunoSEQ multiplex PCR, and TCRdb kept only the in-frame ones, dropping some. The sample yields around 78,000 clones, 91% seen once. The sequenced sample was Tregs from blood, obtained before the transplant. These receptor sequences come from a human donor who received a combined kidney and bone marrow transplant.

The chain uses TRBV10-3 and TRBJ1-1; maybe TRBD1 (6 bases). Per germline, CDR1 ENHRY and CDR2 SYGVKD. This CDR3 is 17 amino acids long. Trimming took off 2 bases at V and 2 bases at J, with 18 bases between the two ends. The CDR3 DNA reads TGTGCCATCAGTGAGGGGTCAGGGGTTATGAGAAACACTGAAGCTTTCTTT. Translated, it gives CAISEGSGVMRNTEAFF.

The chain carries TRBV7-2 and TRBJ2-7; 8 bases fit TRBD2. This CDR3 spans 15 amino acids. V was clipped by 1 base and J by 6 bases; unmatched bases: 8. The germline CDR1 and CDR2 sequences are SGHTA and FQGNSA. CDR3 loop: CASSLDGSGASEQYF. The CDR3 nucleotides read TGTGCCAGCAGCTTAGATGGTAGCGGGGCGAGCGAGCAGTACTTC.

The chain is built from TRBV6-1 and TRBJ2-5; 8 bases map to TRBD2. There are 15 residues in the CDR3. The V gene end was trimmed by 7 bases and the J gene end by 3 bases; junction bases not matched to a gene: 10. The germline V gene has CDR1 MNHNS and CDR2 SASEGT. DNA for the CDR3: TGTGCCAGCAATGGACTCCGGGGGGGCGAAGAGACCCAGTACTTC. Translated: CASNGLRGGEETQYF.

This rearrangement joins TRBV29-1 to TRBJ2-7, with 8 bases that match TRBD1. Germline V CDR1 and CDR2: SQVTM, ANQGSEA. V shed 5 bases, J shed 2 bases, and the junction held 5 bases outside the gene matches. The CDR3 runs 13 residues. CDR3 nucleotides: TGCAGCGTTCTGGACAGGGTGACCTACGAGCAGTACTTC. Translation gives CSVLDRVTYEQYF.

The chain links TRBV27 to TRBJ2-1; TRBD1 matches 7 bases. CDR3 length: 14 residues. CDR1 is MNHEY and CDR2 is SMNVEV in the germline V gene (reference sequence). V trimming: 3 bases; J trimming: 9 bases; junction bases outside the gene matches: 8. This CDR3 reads CASSFSTGLSEQFF. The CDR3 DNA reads TGTGCCAGCAGTTTTTCGACAGGGCTGAGTGAGCAGTTCTTC.

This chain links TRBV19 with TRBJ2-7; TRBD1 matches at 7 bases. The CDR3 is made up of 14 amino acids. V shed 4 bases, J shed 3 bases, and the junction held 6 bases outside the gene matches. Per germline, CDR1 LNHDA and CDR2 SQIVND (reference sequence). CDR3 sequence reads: CASSTGPGGYEQYF. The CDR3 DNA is TGTGCCAGTAGTACGGGTCCAGGGGGCTACGAGCAGTACTTC.

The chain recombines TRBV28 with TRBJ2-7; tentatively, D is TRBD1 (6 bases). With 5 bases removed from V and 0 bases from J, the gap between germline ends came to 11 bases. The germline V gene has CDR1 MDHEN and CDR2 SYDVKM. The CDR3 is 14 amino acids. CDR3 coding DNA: TGTGCCAGCAGTCGCAGGGGAAGCTCCTACGAGCAGTACTTC. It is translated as CASSRRGSSYEQYF. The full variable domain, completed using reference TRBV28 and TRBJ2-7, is DVKVTQSSRYLVKRTGEKVFLECVQDMDHENMFWYRQDPGLGLRLIYFSYDVKMKEKGDIPEGYSVSREKKERFSLILESASTNQTSMYLCASSRRGSSYEQYFGPGTRLTVT.

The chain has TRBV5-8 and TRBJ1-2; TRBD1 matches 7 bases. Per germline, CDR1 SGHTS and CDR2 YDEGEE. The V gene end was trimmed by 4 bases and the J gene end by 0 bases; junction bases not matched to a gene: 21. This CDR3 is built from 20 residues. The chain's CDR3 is CASSPKGAYSLPVPNYGYTF. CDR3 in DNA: TGTGCCAGCAGCCCTAAGGGGGCTTATAGCCTCCCTGTCCCTAACTATGGCTACACCTTC. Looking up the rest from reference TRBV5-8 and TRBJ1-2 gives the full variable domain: EAGVTQSPTHLIKTRGQQATLRCSPISGHTSVYWYQQALGLGLQFLLWYDEGEERNRGNFPPRFSGRQFPNYSSELNVNALELEDSALYLCASSPKGAYSLPVPNYGYTFGSGTRLTVV.

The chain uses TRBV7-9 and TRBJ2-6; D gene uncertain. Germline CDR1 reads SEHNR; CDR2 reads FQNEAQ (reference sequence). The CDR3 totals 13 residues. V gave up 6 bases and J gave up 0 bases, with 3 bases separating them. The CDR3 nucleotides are TGTGCCAGCAGTAACTCTGGGGCCAACGTCCTGACTTTC. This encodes CASSNSGANVLTF.

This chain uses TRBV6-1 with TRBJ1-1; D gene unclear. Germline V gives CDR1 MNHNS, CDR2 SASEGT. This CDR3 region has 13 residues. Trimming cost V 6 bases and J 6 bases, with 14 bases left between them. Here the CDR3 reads CASRFLQQAEAFF. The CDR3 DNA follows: TGTGCCAGCAGGTTTCTGCAGCAAGCTGAAGCTTTCTTT.

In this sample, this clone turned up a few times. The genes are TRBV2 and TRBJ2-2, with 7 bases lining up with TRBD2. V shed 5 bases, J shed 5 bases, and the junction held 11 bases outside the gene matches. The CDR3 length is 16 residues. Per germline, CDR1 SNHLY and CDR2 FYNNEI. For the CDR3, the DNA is TGTGCCAGCAGTAGGGAGGGCCGCGGGAGTACCGGGGAGCTGTTTTTT. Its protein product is CASSREGRGSTGELFF.

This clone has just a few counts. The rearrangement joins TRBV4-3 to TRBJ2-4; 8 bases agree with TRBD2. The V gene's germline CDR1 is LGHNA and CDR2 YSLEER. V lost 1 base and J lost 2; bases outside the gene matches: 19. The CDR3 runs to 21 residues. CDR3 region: CASSQVWLAGGLLGTKNIQYF. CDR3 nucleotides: TGCGCCAGCAGCCAAGTGTGGTTGGCGGGAGGCCTACTCGGGACCAAAAACATTCAGTACTTC.

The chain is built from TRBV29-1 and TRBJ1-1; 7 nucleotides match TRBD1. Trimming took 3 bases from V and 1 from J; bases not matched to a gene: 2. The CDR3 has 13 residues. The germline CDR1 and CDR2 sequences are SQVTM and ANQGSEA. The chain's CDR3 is CSVDTGANTEAFF. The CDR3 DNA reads TGCAGCGTTGACACAGGGGCGAACACTGAAGCTTTCTTT.

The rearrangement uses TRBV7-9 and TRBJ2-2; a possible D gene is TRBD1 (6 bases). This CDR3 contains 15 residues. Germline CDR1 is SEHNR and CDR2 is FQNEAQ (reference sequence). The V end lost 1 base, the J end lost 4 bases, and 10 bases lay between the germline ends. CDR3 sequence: CASSLGQGSTGELFF. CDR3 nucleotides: TGTGCCAGCAGCTTAGGCCAGGGGTCCACCGGGGAGCTGTTTTTT.

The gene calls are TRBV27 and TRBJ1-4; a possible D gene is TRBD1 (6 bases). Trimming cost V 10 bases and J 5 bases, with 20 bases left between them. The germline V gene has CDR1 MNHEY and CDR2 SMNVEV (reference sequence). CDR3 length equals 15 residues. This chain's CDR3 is CATAAPDSLNEKLFF. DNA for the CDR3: TGTGCCACCGCCGCCCCGGACAGTTTAAATGAAAAACTGTTTTTT.

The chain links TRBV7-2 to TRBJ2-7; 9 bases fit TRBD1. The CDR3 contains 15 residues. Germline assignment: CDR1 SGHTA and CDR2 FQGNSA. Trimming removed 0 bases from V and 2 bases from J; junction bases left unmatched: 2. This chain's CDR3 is CASSLARDRAYEQYF. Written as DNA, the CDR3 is TGTGCCAGCAGCTTAGCACGGGACAGGGCCTACGAGCAGTACTTC.